The 23 T cell receptor beta chains presented below share a single source sample, sequenced in a study of OX40 agonist ivuxolimab in advanced cancers. This table comes from immunoSEQ multiplex PCR, and its TCRdb copy is limited to in-frame clones, with some not included. The sample carries fewer than 70,000 clones, 70% to 90% recorded once. The material was CD4+ or CD8+ T cells sorted from blood, obtained in a trial of the OX40 agonist ivuxolimab. The receptors originated from an adult with an advanced solid tumor such as melanoma, head and neck, liver or kidney cancer.

The chain employs TRBV15 and TRBJ2-3; D gene ambiguous. Germline V gene sequence: CDR1 LNHNV, CDR2 YYDKDF (reference sequence). The CDR3 spans 15 residues. Trimming stripped 0 bases from V and 4 bases from J, with 11 bases between. The CDR3 region has the DNA TGTGCCACCAGCAGAGAAACAAGGTCCCCAGATACGCAGTATTTT. Translation gives CATSRETRSPDTQYF.

This chain uses TRBV9 with TRBJ1-1; D not certain. Per germline, CDR1 SGDLS and CDR2 YYNGEE. V dropped 4 bases and J dropped 1 base, with 11 bases sitting between them. This CDR3 contains 14 residues. The CDR3 protein is CASSFLTGNTEAFF. The CDR3 coding sequence is TGTGCCAGCAGCTTCCTGACGGGGAACACTGAAGCTTTCTTT.

The chain uses TRBV29-1 and TRBJ2-1; D gene ambiguous. V lost 0 bases to trimming and J lost 8 bases, with 11 bases between them. CDR3 size: 13 residues. Germline V gives CDR1 SQVTM, CDR2 ANQGSEA. CDR3 amino acids: CSVEDKTQDEQFF. The CDR3 DNA reads as TGCAGCGTTGAAGATAAGACACAAGATGAGCAGTTCTTC.

The V gene is TRBV7-9, the J gene TRBJ1-3; tentatively, D is TRBD1 (6 bases). In germline, CDR1 is SEHNR, CDR2 FQNEAQ (reference sequence). V dropped 3 bases and J dropped 4 bases, with 13 bases sitting between them. The CDR3 covers 15 residues. This CDR3 reads CASSLTGGAGNTIYF. The CDR3 region has the DNA TGTGCCAGCAGCTTGACGGGGGGCGCGGGAAACACCATATATTTT. Full variable domain (remainder filled in from reference TRBV7-9 and TRBJ1-3): DTGVSQNPRHKITKRGQNVTFRCDPISEHNRLYWYRQTLGQGPEFLTYFQNEAQLEKSRLLSDRFSAERPKGSFSTLEIQRTEQGDSAMYLCASSLTGGAGNTIYFGEGSWLTVV.

CDR3 in amino acids: CASTLGGTDTQYF. The DNA of the CDR3 is TGTGCCAGCACCCTGGGGGGGACAGATACGCAGTATTTT. This chain connects TRBV7-8 to TRBJ2-3; the match to TRBD2 covers 7 bases. With 7 bases clipped from V and 3 bases from J, the junction kept 4 bases outside the gene matches. In germline, CDR1 is SGHVS, CDR2 FQNEAQ. CDR3 size: 13 residues.

The rearrangement links TRBV19 to TRBJ2-7, with D perhaps matching TRBD2 (5 bases). This CDR3 contains 15 residues. Trimming shortened V by 3 bases and J by 0 bases, and 12 bases separated the two germline ends. Germline V gene lookup returns CDR1 LNHDA and CDR2 SQIVND (reference sequence). The CDR3 is CASSMRAVSSYEQYF. In DNA, the CDR3 is TGTGCCAGTAGTATGAGGGCGGTGAGCTCCTACGAGCAGTACTTC. The full variable domain, in which reference TRBV19 and TRBJ2-7 provide the parts outside the CDR3, is DGGITQSPKYLFRKEGQNVTLSCEQNLNHDAMYWYRQDPGQGLRLIYYSQIVNDFQKGDIAEGYSVSREKKESFPLTVTSAQKNPTAFYLCASSMRAVSSYEQYFGPGTRLTVT.

Only one count was recorded for this clone. The V gene is TRBV19, the J gene TRBJ1-5; D unclear. The germline V gene has CDR1 LNHDA and CDR2 SQIVND (reference sequence). This CDR3 spans 14 amino acids. The V end was cut by 3 bases, the J end by 6 bases, with 12 bases between. CDR3 residues: CASSINSGFQPQHF. In nucleotides, the CDR3 is TGTGCCAGTAGTATTAACAGCGGATTTCAGCCCCAGCATTTT.

The CDR3 loop is CASSPGTGSGNTIYF. The CDR3 coding sequence is TGCGCCAGCAGCCCCGGGACAGGGTCTGGAAACACCATATATTTT. The chain employs TRBV5-1 and TRBJ1-3; 9 nucleotides align to TRBD1. J gave up 1 base and V 4 bases, and 3 bases lay outside the gene matches. The CDR3 runs 15 residues. Germline V lookup: CDR1 SGHRS, CDR2 YFSETQ.

This rearrangement joins TRBV5-1 to TRBJ2-5, with 10 bases identical to TRBD1. The junction had 5 bases not matched to a gene; V was cut back by 5 bases and J by 4 bases. The CDR3 is made up of 14 amino acids. Germline V gives CDR1 SGHRS, CDR2 YFSETQ. CDR3 in DNA: TGCGCCAGCAGGCGGGGACAGGGGATAGAGACCCAGTACTTC. This translates into CASRRGQGIETQYF. The full variable domain, with the rest looked up from reference TRBV5-1 and TRBJ2-5, is KAGVTQTPRYLIKTRGQQVTLSCSPISGHRSVSWYQQTPGQGLQFLFEYFSETQRNKGNFPGRFSGRQFSNSRSEMNVSTLELGDSALYLCASRRGQGIETQYFGPGTRLLVL.

The chain links TRBV18 to TRBJ1-2; TRBD1 matches at 7 bases. The CDR3 spans 13 residues. V shed 5 bases, J shed 3 bases, and the junction held 3 bases outside the gene matches. In germline, CDR1 is KGHSH, CDR2 LQKENI. For the CDR3, the DNA is TGTGCCAGCTCAATTACAGGGGACTATGGCTACACCTTC. It specifies CASSITGDYGYTF. The full variable domain, completed using reference TRBV18 and TRBJ1-2, is NAGVMQNPRHLVRRRGQEARLRCSPMKGHSHVYWYRQLPEEGLKFMVYLQKENIIDESGMPKERFSAEFPKEGPSILRIQQVVRGDSAAYFCASSITGDYGYTFGSGTRLTVV.

This clone was seen a single time. This chain connects TRBV13 to TRBJ2-1, with a possible D match to TRBD1 (5 bases). This CDR3 contains 15 residues. CDR1 PRHDT and CDR2 FYEKMQ come from the germline V gene (reference sequence). Between the trimmed V and J ends, which lost 5 bases and 4 bases, there was a span of 15 bases. In nucleotides, the CDR3 is TGTGCCAGCAGCCAGGACAAATCTACGTACAATGAGCAGTTCTTC. Amino acid sequence: CASSQDKSTYNEQFF.

The rearrangement links TRBV11-2 to TRBJ2-1; D call uncertain. V lost 5 bases to trimming and J lost 4 bases, with 18 bases between them. In germline, CDR1 is SGHAT, CDR2 FQNNGV. The CDR3 totals 16 residues. The CDR3 bases are TGTGCCAGCAGCCCTAAGTCCCTGGGGTATTACAATGAGCAGTTCTTC. It codes for CASSPKSLGYYNEQFF.

The chain has TRBV25-1 and TRBJ2-7; weak D call: TRBD2 (5 bases). Trimming shortened V by 6 bases and J by 2 bases, and 8 bases separated the two germline ends. The CDR3 covers 12 residues. Germline CDR1 is MGHDK and CDR2 is SYGVNS. The CDR3 DNA reads as TGTGCCAGCAGCAGAGGGCCCTACGAGCAGTACTTC. Its protein product is CASSRGPYEQYF.

The V gene is TRBV21-1, the J gene TRBJ2-7; the table's D call, TRBD1, was not checked against the DNA. TRBV21-1 is a listed pseudogene. The CDR3 is 15 residues long. In nucleotides, the CDR3 is TGTGCCAGCAGCAAAGTGCAGGGGGGTCGGAACGAGCAGTACTTC. Amino acids: CASSKVQGGRNEQYF.

CDR3 sequence: CASSEQAGDTQYF. As DNA, the CDR3 is TGTGCCAGCAGTGAACAGGCGGGGGATACGCAGTATTTT. The chain has TRBV6-1 and TRBJ2-3, with D perhaps matching TRBD2 (6 bases). The CDR3 consists of 13 residues. In germline, CDR1 is MNHNS, CDR2 SASEGT. V was shortened by 2 bases and J by 6 bases, with 9 bases between the two germline ends.

The chain links TRBV14 to TRBJ1-1; D ambiguous. Between the trimmed V and J ends, which lost 1 base and 6 bases, there was a span of 3 bases. The germline V gene encodes CDR1 SGHDN and CDR2 FVKESK. CDR3 size: 11 residues. The CDR3 region is CASSQGSEAFF. In DNA, the CDR3 is TGTGCCAGCAGCCAAGGGTCTGAAGCTTTCTTT.

The chain carries TRBV6-5 and TRBJ2-1, with 8 bases matching TRBD1. J gave up 7 bases and V 4 bases, and 9 bases lay outside the gene matches. The CDR3 length is 15 residues. From germline, CDR1 is MNHEY and CDR2 SVGAGI. DNA for the CDR3: TGTGCCAGCAGTTTCACACCGGACAGGGCGAATGAGCAGTTCTTC. Protein: CASSFTPDRANEQFF.

This clone has more than one count but fewer than ten. The chain recombines TRBV15 with TRBJ1-1; TRBD1 is a possible D gene (6 bases). The CDR3 sequence is 12 residues long. V lost 9 bases and J 1 base, leaving 9 bases between the germline ends. Germline loops: CDR1 LNHNV, CDR2 YYDKDF (reference sequence). The CDR3 spells CATGQANTEAFF. CDR3 nucleotide sequence: TGTGCCACGGGACAAGCGAACACTGAAGCTTTCTTT.

The chain is built from TRBV2 and TRBJ1-5; tentative D call: TRBD1 (5 bases). This CDR3 region has 15 residues. Germline V gene sequence: CDR1 SNHLY, CDR2 FYNNEI. V lost 7 bases and J 2 bases, leaving 15 bases between the germline ends. The CDR3 coding sequence is TGTGCCAGCACCCGGGATCAGGGTGGCAATCAGCCCCAGCATTTT. Its protein product is CASTRDQGGNQPQHF.

CDR3 bases: TGCGCCAGCAGCCAAACCGGGACTAGCGGGAGGACGCAGTATTTT. Its translation is CASSQTGTSGRTQYF. The rearrangement links TRBV4-1 to TRBJ2-3; TRBD2 agrees at 15 bases. The V segment lost 2 bases and the J segment 9 bases; nucleotides outside the gene matches: 3. The length of the CDR3 is 15 residues. Germline CDR1 reads MGHRA; CDR2 reads YSYEKL.

The chain couples TRBV5-5 to TRBJ2-7; D might be TRBD2 (5 bases). Germline assignment: CDR1 SGHKS and CDR2 YYEKEE (reference sequence). The CDR3 has 12 amino acids. Trimming took 0 bases from V and 6 from J, leaving 7 bases between them. CDR3 coding DNA: TGTGCCAGCAGCTTGGAAAGCGGCGAGCAGTACTTC. Its protein product is CASSLESGEQYF.

The chain couples TRBV18 to TRBJ2-5; D is perhaps TRBD2 (6 bases). V was trimmed by 0 bases and J by 2 bases, leaving 13 bases between them. The germline CDR1 and CDR2 sequences are KGHSH and LQKENI. The CDR3 covers 16 residues. The CDR3 protein is CASSPPQGGSQETQYF. Written as DNA, the CDR3 is TGTGCCAGCTCACCACCGCAAGGAGGGAGTCAAGAGACCCAGTACTTC. Filled out from reference TRBV18 and TRBJ2-5, the complete variable domain reads NAGVMQNPRHLVRRRGQEARLRCSPMKGHSHVYWYRQLPEEGLKFMVYLQKENIIDESGMPKERFSAEFPKEGPSILRIQQVVRGDSAAYFCASSPPQGGSQETQYFGPGTRLLVL.

This clone has just a few counts. This chain links TRBV5-1 with TRBJ2-2; TRBD1 or TRBD2 may be the D gene (5 bases each). The length of the CDR3 is 13 residues. Trimming shortened V by 5 bases and J by 3 bases, and 8 bases separated the two germline ends. From germline, CDR1 is SGHRS and CDR2 YFSETQ. Here the CDR3 reads CASSEGYTGELFF. CDR3 coding DNA: TGCGCCAGCAGTGAGGGGTACACCGGGGAGCTGTTTTTT.